These 26 T cell receptor beta chains originate from one sample sequenced in a study of T-cell memory formation after mild COVID-19. MiXCR was run by TCRdb on the 5' RACE reads, yielding one entry per CDR3 protein. The sample has 170,000 or so distinct CDR3 sequences, 20% to 25% seen once; the top ten hold under 30%. Sequenced: PBMCs or a T cell subset sorted from them (not recorded which). These receptors all stem from an adult woman who had mild COVID-19 (a few samples of this study predate the infection). Cell type and time point are not known.

This clonotype was detected only a few times. In nucleotides, the CDR3 is TGTGCGACGACAGGGACAGCTGGGGCCAACGTCCTGACTTTC. It encodes CATTGTAGANVLTF. The chain uses TRBV15 and TRBJ2-6; TRBD1 matches 7 bases. The CDR3 loop spans 14 amino acids. Per germline, CDR1 LNHNV and CDR2 YYDKDF (reference sequence).

This clonotype turned up a few times. V gene TRBV7-9 combines with J gene TRBJ1-1; D perhaps matches TRBD1 (5 bases). The V gene lost 0 bases and the J gene lost 4 bases, with 6 bases spanning the gap. The germline V gene encodes CDR1 SEHNR and CDR2 FQNEAQ (reference sequence). The CDR3 totals 13 residues. The CDR3 sequence is CASSLAGTTEAFF. The CDR3 DNA sequence: TGTGCCAGCAGCTTAGCAGGGACCACTGAAGCTTTCTTT.

In its sample, this clonotype was seen a few times. V is TRBV5-6 and J is TRBJ1-1; D uncertain. Germline V gives CDR1 SGHDT, CDR2 YYEEEE. V was cut by 0 bases and J by 3 bases, with 9 bases left in between. CDR3 length: 14 amino acids. The CDR3 DNA is TGTGCCAGCAGCTTGGTAGATTTTGACACTGAAGCTTTCTTT. Encoded protein: CASSLVDFDTEAFF.

This rearrangement joins TRBV7-9 to TRBJ2-1; perhaps TRBD1 as D (5 bases). The CDR3 covers 14 residues. With 5 bases removed from V and 7 bases from J, the gap between germline ends came to 15 bases. Per the germline V gene, CDR1 is SEHNR and CDR2 is FQNEAQ (reference sequence). The CDR3 here is CASSNSTSGNEQFF. In nucleotides, the CDR3 is TGTGCCAGCAGCAACAGCACCTCAGGGAATGAGCAGTTCTTC. Combining the CDR3 with reference TRBV7-9 and TRBJ2-1 gives the whole variable domain DTGVSQNPRHKITKRGQNVTFRCDPISEHNRLYWYRQTLGQGPEFLTYFQNEAQLEKSRLLSDRFSAERPKGSFSTLEIQRTEQGDSAMYLCASSNSTSGNEQFFGPGTRLTVL.

This clonotype is a singleton in its sample. The V and J genes are TRBV27 and TRBJ2-3, with D possibly matching TRBD2 (6 bases). Germline CDR1 is MNHEY and CDR2 is SMNVEV (reference sequence). V gave up 6 bases and J gave up 0 bases, with 16 bases separating them. The CDR3 contains 16 residues. Here the CDR3 DNA reads TGTGCCAGCAGGGAGGGCACAATCCCTAGCACAGATACGCAGTATTTT. It encodes CASREGTIPSTDTQYF.

The V gene is TRBV6-2 or TRBV6-3, the J gene TRBJ2-6; 8 bases agree with TRBD2. V lost 6 bases, J lost 5 bases, and 12 bases stayed unmatched. Germline CDR1 reads MNHEY; CDR2 reads SVGEGT. The CDR3 consists of 17 residues. The DNA for the CDR3 is TGTGCCAGCAGCCCACTAGCGGACCTCCCCCGGGCCAACGTCCTGACTTTC. This codes for CASSPLADLPRANVLTF.

There are a few counts of this clonotype. In nucleotides, the CDR3 is TGTGCCAGCAGCTTAGGGGCGGGGGGCATTTACAATGAGCAGTTCTTC. It is translated as CASSLGAGGIYNEQFF. The chain combines TRBV11-2 with TRBJ2-1; 8 nucleotides line up with TRBD2. V gave up 1 base and J gave up 4 bases; unmatched junction bases: 6. Germline loops: CDR1 SGHAT, CDR2 FQNNGV. This CDR3 has 16 amino acids.

This clonotype has a handful of counts. The rearrangement links TRBV12-3 or TRBV12-4 to TRBJ2-4, with D possibly being TRBD1 (5 bases). V lost 0 bases, J lost 6 bases, and 9 bases lay in between. The CDR3 length is 14 residues. This chain's CDR3 is CASSLAGHINIQYF. The CDR3 DNA reads as TGTGCCAGCAGTTTAGCGGGGCATATAAACATTCAGTACTTC.

This clonotype has more than one count but fewer than ten. The CDR3 protein is CASSSPGQASEQYF. CDR3 bases: TGTGCCAGCAGCTCACCGGGACAGGCGAGCGAGCAGTACTTC. V usage is TRBV7-8 and J usage is TRBJ2-7, with 8 bases aligning to TRBD1. V trimming: 4 bases; J trimming: 6 bases; junction bases outside the gene matches: 8. Germline-derived CDR1 and CDR2 are SGHVS and FQNEAQ. The CDR3 runs to 14 residues.

The V and J genes are TRBV9 and TRBJ2-1; D remains unclear. V lost 0 bases and J lost 5, with 18 bases in between. The length of the CDR3 is 17 residues. Germline CDR1 and CDR2: SGDLS and YYNGEE. For the CDR3, the DNA is TGTGCCAGCAGCGTAGATATTACTGCCTGGTCGGACAATGAGCAGTTCTTC. Translation gives CASSVDITAWSDNEQFF. The full variable domain, completed using reference TRBV9 and TRBJ2-1, is DSGVTQTPKHLITATGQRVTLRCSPRSGDLSVYWYQQSLDQGLQFLIQYYNGEERAKGNILERFSAQQFPDLHSELNLSSLELGDSALYFCASSVDITAWSDNEQFFGPGTRLTVL.

This chain connects TRBV7-9 to TRBJ2-1; possibly TRBD1 for D (5 bases). Germline loops: CDR1 SEHNR, CDR2 FQNEAQ (reference sequence). This CDR3 spans 17 amino acids. V was clipped by 2 bases and J by 4 bases, with 18 bases between them. The CDR3 here is CASSLIQGIVGYNEQFF. The CDR3 DNA is TGTGCCAGCAGCTTAATTCAGGGTATTGTAGGGTACAATGAGCAGTTCTTC.

The chain carries TRBV20-1 and TRBJ2-3; D ambiguous. Deletions cut 0 bases from V and 5 bases from J, with 12 bases between. This CDR3 comprises 14 residues. From germline, CDR1 is DFQATT and CDR2 SNEGSKA (reference sequence). This chain's CDR3 is CSARDLGSRDTQYF. The CDR3 DNA reads TGCAGTGCTAGAGATCTGGGGTCGAGAGATACGCAGTATTTT.

The chain joins TRBV29-1 to TRBJ2-2, with D tentatively TRBD1 (5 bases). CDR1 and CDR2 (germline): SQVTM, ANQGSEA. V shed 3 bases and J shed 5 bases, with 13 bases lying between them. The CDR3 is 14 amino acids. In nucleotides, the CDR3 is TGCAGCGTTGACGTTCCAGGGCGTACCGGGGAGCTGTTTTTT. This encodes CSVDVPGRTGELFF.

The CDR3 sequence: CSAREGLAGISYEQYF. DNA of the CDR3: TGCAGTGCTAGAGAGGGACTAGCGGGGATCTCCTACGAGCAGTACTTC. The chain links TRBV20-1 to TRBJ2-7; 13 bases map to TRBD2. The trim removed 0 bases at V and 0 bases at J, leaving 2 bases unmatched. The CDR3 sequence is 16 residues long. The germline V gene has CDR1 DFQATT and CDR2 SNEGSKA (reference sequence).

This clonotype was recorded a few times. The V gene is TRBV7-2, the J gene TRBJ2-3, with 12 bases identical to TRBD1. The CDR3 has 18 amino acids. The trim removed 1 base at V and 4 bases at J, leaving 9 bases unmatched. The V gene's germline CDR1 is SGHTA and CDR2 FQGNSA. CDR3 in amino acids: CASSLESGDRGLPDTQYF. The CDR3 nucleotides are TGTGCCAGCAGCTTAGAATCTGGGGACAGGGGGCTCCCAGATACGCAGTATTTT.

The genes are TRBV4-1 and TRBJ1-3; D uncertain. Trimming took off 1 base at V and 0 bases at J, with 7 bases between the two ends. Germline V CDR1 and CDR2: MGHRA, YSYEKL. The CDR3 is 15 amino acids. In DNA form, the CDR3 reads TGCGCCAGCAGCCAAGTAGAGGACTCTGGAAACACCATATATTTT. This encodes CASSQVEDSGNTIYF.

As for this clonotype: This likely comes from a read error, as the CDR3 has no conserved phenylalanine or tryptophan at its end. It is unclear where the CDR3 begins or ends on the DNA, so no DNA is shown, and the CDR3 is as TCRdb lists it. The chain uses TRBV24-1 and TRBJ1-3. Germline lookup yields CDR1 KGHDR and CDR2 SFDVKD. The CDR3 is 9 amino acids in total, end residues counted. CDR3 in amino acids: CATSDLVVP.

This clonotype was detected only a few times. The chain is built from TRBV6-6 and TRBJ2-3; 13 bases match TRBD2. CDR1 MNHNY and CDR2 SVGAGI come from the germline V gene (reference sequence). The CDR3 covers 18 residues. The J segment lost 5 bases and the V segment lost 2 bases, leaving 10 bases of the junction unmatched. CDR3 in DNA: TGTGCCAGCAGTTACGGGACTAGCGGGATATTGTACGAAGATACGCAGTATTTT. This gives the protein CASSYGTSGILYEDTQYF.

This clonotype was seen a single time. The genes are TRBV29-1 and TRBJ1-2, with TRBD1 as a possible D gene (6 bases). The CDR3 runs to 13 residues. From germline, CDR1 is SQVTM and CDR2 ANQGSEA. With 6 bases removed from V and 0 bases from J, the gap between germline ends came to 11 bases. The CDR3 protein is CSVPDSTNYGYTF. CDR3 nucleotide sequence: TGCAGCGTCCCGGACAGCACTAACTATGGCTACACCTTC. The whole variable domain, remainder taken from reference TRBV29-1 and TRBJ1-2, is SAVISQKPSRDICQRGTSLTIQCQVDSQVTMMFWYRQQPGQSLTLIATANQGSEATYESGFVIDKFPISRPNLTFSTLTVSNMSPEDSSIYLCSVPDSTNYGYTFGSGTRLTVV.

A few counts support this clonotype. V gene TRBV7-9 combines with J gene TRBJ1-6, with D possibly TRBD1 on 5 matching bases. Trimming took 3 bases from V and 10 from J, leaving 13 bases between them. The CDR3 consists of 14 residues. Germline CDR1 reads SEHNR; CDR2 reads FQNEAQ (reference sequence). CDR3 sequence (DNA): TGTGCCAGCAGCTTTGATCAGGGAAACTCACCCCTCCACTTT. It translates to CASSFDQGNSPLHF.

The rearrangement joins TRBV24-1 to TRBJ1-5; a possible D gene is TRBD1 (6 bases). The ends were cut back, 3 bases at V and 8 bases at J, with 10 bases in the middle. The CDR3 has 13 residues. CDR1 and CDR2 (germline): KGHDR, SFDVKD. The CDR3, as DNA: TGTGCCACCAGTGATGGGGGCTGGGAGCCCCAGCATTTT. Translated: CATSDGGWEPQHF.

CDR3 DNA: TGTGCCAGCAGCCAAGTGGCGGCCACCTACGAGCAGTACTTC. It codes for CASSQVAATYEQYF. The genes are TRBV3-1 and TRBJ2-7; D is uncertain. In germline, CDR1 is LGHDT, CDR2 YNNKEL (reference sequence). V lost 1 base and J lost 2, with 9 bases in between. The CDR3 length is 14 residues.

This clonotype has just a few counts. The rearrangement uses TRBV19 and TRBJ1-4; D may be TRBD1 (5 bases). The V gene lost 5 bases and the J gene lost 0 bases, with 10 bases spanning the gap. CDR3 length equals 15 residues. The germline V gene has CDR1 LNHDA and CDR2 SQIVND (reference sequence). CDR3 sequence (DNA): TGTGCCAGTAGTCCCGGGGCTGCAACTAATGAAAAACTGTTTTTT. Its protein product is CASSPGAATNEKLFF. The entire variable domain, with the rest obtained from reference TRBV19 and TRBJ1-4, is as follows: DGGITQSPKYLFRKEGQNVTLSCEQNLNHDAMYWYRQDPGQGLRLIYYSQIVNDFQKGDIAEGYSVSREKKESFPLTVTSAQKNPTAFYLCASSPGAATNEKLFFGSGTQLSVL.

The J gene is TRBJ1-4, the V gene TRBV7-9; D possibly corresponds to TRBD1 (5 bases). CDR3 length: 16 residues. CDR1 is SEHNR, CDR2 FQNEAQ, per germline (reference sequence). Between the trimmed V and J ends, which lost 5 bases and 7 bases, there was a span of 20 bases. The CDR3 nucleotides are TGTGCCAGCAGCCCCACCTGGGGGACTAAAGGTGAAAAACTGTTTTTT. Its translation: CASSPTWGTKGEKLFF.

The chain joins TRBV20-1 to TRBJ2-7; 9 nucleotides agree with TRBD2. The V gene's germline CDR1 is DFQATT and CDR2 SNEGSKA (reference sequence). The CDR3 has 14 amino acids. V trimming: 3 bases; J trimming: 4 bases; junction bases outside the gene matches: 7. The CDR3 here is CSASVSGSTYEQYF. The CDR3 region has the DNA TGCAGTGCTAGCGTTAGCGGGAGTACGTACGAGCAGTACTTC.

V usage is TRBV5-5 and J usage is TRBJ1-1; maybe TRBD1 (6 bases). The CDR3 sequence is 14 residues long. V shed 1 base and J shed 2 bases, with 9 bases lying between them. Germline V gene data show CDR1 as SGHKS and CDR2 as YYEKEE (reference sequence). CDR3 bases: TGTGCCAGCAGCTTGTCAGGGGTAAACACTGAAGCTTTCTTT. Protein: CASSLSGVNTEAFF.